Below are 27 T cell receptor beta chains sequenced from a single sample in a study of T cell repertoires in cytomegalovirus infection. From the reads, TCRdb called clonotypes with MiXCR, one entry per CDR3 protein. The profile shows fewer than 300,000 distinct CDR3 sequences, about 25% of them singletons. Sequenced: PBMCs. Every receptor here comes from a human donor in good health (CMV status not recorded). Some clones in this sample may be carry-over from other donors' samples.

This clonotype has just a few counts. The chain couples TRBV5-6 to TRBJ2-7; 7 bases are a match to TRBD2. This CDR3 is 12 amino acids long. Germline V CDR1 and CDR2: SGHDT, YYEEEE. Trimming took 4 bases from V and 5 from J; bases not matched to a gene: 3. The chain's CDR3 is CASSGGGDEQYF. The CDR3 DNA reads as TGTGCCAGCAGCGGGGGAGGGGACGAGCAGTACTTC.

In its sample, this clonotype was seen many times. The V and J genes are TRBV7-3 and TRBJ1-5; D possibly corresponds to TRBD1 (6 bases). Deletions cut 1 base from V and 10 bases from J, with 14 bases between. This CDR3 is built from 14 residues. In germline, CDR1 is SGHTA, CDR2 FQGTGA. CDR3 sequence reads: CASSLNGKGEPQHF. The CDR3 bases are TGTGCCAGCAGCTTAAACGGGAAGGGGGAACCCCAGCATTTT.

This clonotype was picked up a small number of times. The chain couples TRBV6-6 to TRBJ1-5; D is possibly TRBD1 (5 bases). The CDR3 runs to 15 residues. Germline CDR1 reads MNHNY; CDR2 reads SVGAGI (reference sequence). V was trimmed by 5 bases and J by 4 bases, leaving 15 bases between them. As DNA, the CDR3 is TGTGCCAGCAGTAGTCGGGGGATAGGGAATCAGCCCCAGCATTTT. This gives the protein CASSSRGIGNQPQHF.

The chain has TRBV27 and TRBJ2-2; TRBD1 or TRBD2 may be the D gene (5 bases each). Trimming cost V 7 bases and J 1 base, with 10 bases left between them. Germline values: CDR1 MNHEY, CDR2 SMNVEV (reference sequence). The CDR3 runs 14 residues. CDR3 protein: CASKGTLNTGELFF. CDR3 DNA sequence: TGTGCCAGCAAAGGGACGCTGAACACCGGGGAGCTGTTTTTT.

The gene calls are TRBV10-2 and TRBJ2-3; tentatively, D is TRBD2 (5 bases). Germline CDR1 is WSHSY and CDR2 is SAAADI. This CDR3 is built from 12 residues. With 6 bases removed from V and 7 bases from J, the gap between germline ends came to 11 bases. DNA for the CDR3: TGCGCCAGCAGCGACGGCGGGTATACGCAGTATTTT. Translated, it gives CASSDGGYTQYF.

The V gene is TRBV5-6, the J gene TRBJ1-1; TRBD1 is a possible D gene (5 bases). The ends were cut back, 2 bases at V and 6 bases at J, with 8 bases in the middle. From germline, CDR1 is SGHDT and CDR2 YYEEEE. The CDR3 runs 12 residues. The DNA of the CDR3 is TGTGCCAGCAGCTTCCGGGACGCTGAAGCTTTCTTT. It specifies CASSFRDAEAFF.

This sequence joins TRBV7-2 and TRBJ2-5, with TRBD2 matching 11 bases. This CDR3 has 15 residues. Germline V gene sequence: CDR1 SGHTA, CDR2 FQGNSA. Unmatched junction bases numbered 5, after V lost 3 bases and J lost 5 bases. CDR3 DNA sequence: TGTGCCAGCAGCTTTAGCGGGAGGGCGTCGGAGACCCAGTACTTC. Encoded protein: CASSFSGRASETQYF.

The chain carries TRBV7-2 and TRBJ1-6, with D possibly matching TRBD1 (5 bases). The germline gives CDR1 SGHTA, CDR2 FQGNSA. The CDR3 consists of 15 residues. V lost 1 base and J lost 7, with 11 bases in between. CDR3 in amino acids: CASSLDSGANSPLHF. CDR3 coding DNA: TGTGCCAGCAGCTTAGACTCTGGGGCGAATTCACCCCTCCACTTT.

The rearrangement links TRBV30 to TRBJ2-1, with D uncertain. Trimming shortened V by 1 base and J by 5 bases, and 12 bases separated the two germline ends. CDR3 length equals 14 residues. Per the germline V gene, CDR1 is GTSNPN and CDR2 is SVGIG (reference sequence). The CDR3 loop is CAWSGIGDNNEQFF. CDR3 coding DNA: TGTGCCTGGAGTGGCATAGGAGATAACAATGAGCAGTTCTTC.

The chain combines TRBV7-6 with TRBJ2-7, with D uncertain. CDR3 length equals 14 residues. Deletions cut 1 base from V and 6 bases from J, with 13 bases between. CDR1 is SGHVS, CDR2 FNYEAQ, per germline. The CDR3 spells CASSLVSPSREQYF. The CDR3 DNA sequence: TGTGCCAGCAGCTTAGTAAGCCCTAGTCGCGAGCAGTACTTC. The full variable domain, its missing parts supplied by reference TRBV7-6 and TRBJ2-7, is GAGVSQSPRYKVTKRGQDVALRCDPISGHVSLYWYRQALGQGPEFLTYFNYEAQQDKSGLPNDRFSAERPEGSISTLTIQRTEQRDSAMYRCASSLVSPSREQYFGPGTRLTVT.

This clonotype has a handful of counts. The J gene is TRBJ2-5, the V gene TRBV7-2; D may be TRBD1 (6 bases). This CDR3 has 16 amino acids. The germline CDR1 and CDR2 sequences are SGHTA and FQGNSA. V gave up 6 bases and J gave up 1 base, with 18 bases separating them. The DNA of the CDR3 is TGTGCCAGCAGGTCGATCGCCAGGGGTCTCCAAGAGACCCAGTACTTC. This translates into CASRSIARGLQETQYF.

The sample holds one count of this clonotype. As DNA, the CDR3 is TGCGCCAGCAGCTTGCAAGGGACTAGCGGGGGTTACGAGCAGTACTTC. Amino acids: CASSLQGTSGGYEQYF. The rearrangement links TRBV5-1 to TRBJ2-7, with 14 bases that match TRBD2. The V gene's germline CDR1 is SGHRS and CDR2 YFSETQ. This CDR3 is built from 16 residues. The junction had 4 bases not matched to a gene; V was cut back by 1 base and J by 4 bases.

This clonotype occurred a few times. This rearrangement joins TRBV7-8 to TRBJ1-6, with TRBD1 matching over 9 bases. After removal of 2 bases from V and 9 bases from J, the junction contained 8 bases not matched to a gene. The CDR3 runs 16 residues. Germline CDR1 is SGHVS and CDR2 is FQNEAQ. The CDR3 is CASSLFRTGVGSPLHF. CDR3 nucleotides: TGTGCCAGCAGCTTATTCCGGACAGGGGTCGGTTCACCCCTCCACTTT.

The chain couples TRBV20-1 to TRBJ2-1, with TRBD2 matching over 8 bases. CDR1 and CDR2 from the germline V gene are DFQATT and SNEGSKA (reference sequence). V lost 6 bases and J lost 0; bases outside the gene matches: 4. The CDR3 is 14 amino acids. CDR3: CSARLAGSYNEQFF. CDR3 coding DNA: TGCAGTGCCCGGCTAGCGGGCTCCTACAATGAGCAGTTCTTC.

This chain connects TRBV7-2 to TRBJ2-5; D is unclear. Trimming pared 1 base from V and 4 bases from J, leaving 10 bases between. Germline CDR1 and CDR2: SGHTA and FQGNSA. The CDR3 has 14 residues. The CDR3 loop reads CASSLGFALETQYF. Written as DNA, the CDR3 is TGTGCCAGCAGCTTAGGATTTGCTTTAGAGACCCAGTACTTC.

This clonotype was seen many times. The chain combines TRBV7-2 with TRBJ2-3, with D maybe TRBD2 (5 bases). Germline V gene lookup returns CDR1 SGHTA and CDR2 FQGNSA. The CDR3 length is 18 residues. Trimming removed 5 bases from V and 0 bases from J, with 21 bases in between. The CDR3 sequence is CASSRSPSQRMSTDTQYF. For the CDR3, the DNA is TGTGCCAGCAGCCGATCCCCCTCCCAGCGGATGAGCACAGATACGCAGTATTTT.

This clonotype was observed a single time. V usage is TRBV7-2 and J usage is TRBJ2-1, with 8 bases matching TRBD2. Germline CDR1 is SGHTA and CDR2 is FQGNSA. CDR3 size: 15 residues. V trimming: 7 bases; J trimming: 9 bases; junction bases outside the gene matches: 14. CDR3 residues: CASTTGTRGGGEQFF. The CDR3 DNA follows: TGTGCCAGCACAACCGGGACTAGGGGAGGAGGTGAGCAGTTCTTC.

The chain carries TRBV7-6 and TRBJ2-6; tentatively, D is TRBD1 (5 bases). Per the germline V gene, CDR1 is SGHVS and CDR2 is FNYEAQ. The CDR3 runs to 17 residues. Trimming took 1 base from V and 2 from J, leaving 12 bases between them. CDR3 bases: TGTGCCAGCAGCTTAGGTCAGGGTCTTGCTGGGGCCAACGTCCTGACTTTC. It is translated as CASSLGQGLAGANVLTF.

The J gene is TRBJ2-2, the V gene TRBV20-1, with 7 bases lining up with TRBD2. The CDR3 spans 14 residues. Germline assignment: CDR1 DFQATT and CDR2 SNEGSKA (reference sequence). The V gene end was trimmed by 7 bases and the J gene end by 5 bases; junction bases not matched to a gene: 10. CDR3 in DNA: TGCAGTGTTCAGGGACTATTCAATACCGGGGAGCTGTTTTTT. This codes for CSVQGLFNTGELFF.

This clonotype was recorded a few times. CDR3 in amino acids: CASSLVFVTSGDVSYEQYF. CDR3 coding DNA: TGTGCCAGCAGCTTGGTCTTCGTGACTAGCGGGGATGTTTCCTACGAGCAGTACTTC. This chain links TRBV5-6 with TRBJ2-7; 11 nucleotides align to TRBD2. CDR3 size: 19 residues. Germline V gene lookup returns CDR1 SGHDT and CDR2 YYEEEE. V lost 0 bases, J lost 1 base, and 12 bases stayed unmatched.

The chain links TRBV7-9 to TRBJ2-3, with TRBD1 identical over 7 bases. The trim removed 7 bases at V and 3 bases at J, leaving 4 bases unmatched. Germline V gene data show CDR1 as SEHNR and CDR2 as FQNEAQ (reference sequence). The CDR3 contains 13 residues. The CDR3 bases are TGTGCCAGCAAGACAGGGTGGACAGATACGCAGTATTTT. It yields the protein CASKTGWTDTQYF.

This clonotype appeared many times. V usage is TRBV7-2 and J usage is TRBJ2-7; D possibly matches TRBD1 or TRBD2 (5 bases each). The V end was cut by 5 bases, the J end by 6 bases, with 17 bases between. The germline V gene encodes CDR1 SGHTA and CDR2 FQGNSA. The CDR3 sequence is 14 residues long. This CDR3 is CASSPRWGSGEQYF. CDR3 coding DNA: TGTGCCAGCAGCCCCCGTTGGGGGAGTGGCGAGCAGTACTTC.

This rearrangement joins TRBV7-9 to TRBJ1-2; no clear D gene. This CDR3 contains 12 residues. The germline CDR1 and CDR2 sequences are SEHNR and FQNEAQ (reference sequence). Trimming took 5 bases from V and 4 from J, leaving 8 bases between them. CDR3: CASSPQIYGYTF. In DNA form, the CDR3 reads TGTGCCAGCAGCCCACAGATCTATGGCTACACCTTC.

CDR3 region: CSARAGTSVYNEQFF. Written as DNA, the CDR3 is TGCAGTGCTAGGGCCGGGACTAGCGTCTACAATGAGCAGTTCTTC. The rearrangement uses TRBV20-1 and TRBJ2-1; 10 bases are a match to TRBD2. This CDR3 is 15 amino acids long. From germline, CDR1 is DFQATT and CDR2 SNEGSKA (reference sequence). The junction had 5 bases not matched to a gene; V was cut back by 3 bases and J by 3 bases.

This sequence joins TRBV2 and TRBJ2-4, with a weak D call TRBD1 (5 bases). Looked up from germline, CDR1 is SNHLY and CDR2 is FYNNEI. Trimming pared 7 bases from V and 2 bases from J, leaving 15 bases between. CDR3 size: 15 residues. This CDR3 is CASILSRTTKNIQYF. CDR3 sequence (DNA): TGTGCCAGCATATTGTCCCGGACAACCAAAAACATTCAGTACTTC.

This clonotype has a count of ten or more. V and J are TRBV7-2 and TRBJ2-7; a possible D gene is TRBD1 (6 bases). Germline V gene lookup returns CDR1 SGHTA and CDR2 FQGNSA. This CDR3 has 14 residues. The V end lost 4 bases, the J end lost 3 bases, and 13 bases lay between the germline ends. The CDR3 DNA follows: TGTGCCAGCAGCTCGCTAGGGACATTCTACGAGCAGTACTTC. The encoded protein is CASSSLGTFYEQYF. The variable domain in full, with the rest retrieved from reference TRBV7-2 and TRBJ2-7, is GAGVSQSPSNKVTEKGKDVELRCDPISGHTALYWYRQSLGQGLEFLIYFQGNSAPDKSGLPSDRFSAERTGGSVSTLTIQRTQQEDSAVYLCASSSLGTFYEQYFGPGTRLTVT.

The chain couples TRBV20-1 to TRBJ1-1; perhaps TRBD1 as D (6 bases). V lost 5 bases and J lost 5, with 12 bases in between. This CDR3 is 12 amino acids long. CDR1 is DFQATT, CDR2 SNEGSKA, per germline (reference sequence). The CDR3 is CSAPDRWTEAFF. DNA for the CDR3: TGCAGTGCTCCTGACAGGTGGACTGAAGCTTTCTTT.